The 21 T cell receptor beta chains below come from one sample, sequenced in a study of T cell repertoires in cytomegalovirus infection. No cognate antigen is known for these TCRs. Using its own MiXCR run on the reads, TCRdb lists one record per CDR3 protein. The repertoire has 70,000 to 85,000 distinct CDR3 sequences, approximately 40% of them found once; the top ten carry just over 90%. Here the sequenced sample was CD8+ T cells from cultured PBMCs, taken from culture after CMV antigen stimulation. These receptors were collected from a human donor in good health (CMV status not recorded). Some clones in this sample may be carry-over from other donors' samples.

This rearrangement joins TRBV27 to TRBJ1-1, with D possibly matching TRBD1 (6 bases). Germline CDR1 is MNHEY and CDR2 is SMNVEV (reference sequence). Trimming cost V 5 bases and J 1 base, with 17 bases left between them. The length of the CDR3 is 16 residues. In DNA form, the CDR3 reads TGTGCCAGCAGTACTAGGGGGGGCCGGGGGAACACTGAAGCTTTCTTT. It encodes CASSTRGGRGNTEAFF.

This clonotype was counted a few times. This chain joins TRBV5-6 and TRBJ1-1, with 9 bases fitting TRBD1. Germline V lookup: CDR1 SGHDT, CDR2 YYEEEE. The CDR3 sequence is 17 residues long. The V gene end was trimmed by 2 bases and the J gene end by 4 bases; junction bases not matched to a gene: 12. CDR3: CASSFLGQGFGFTEAFF. CDR3 nucleotide sequence: TGTGCCAGCAGCTTTTTGGGACAGGGATTCGGGTTCACTGAAGCTTTCTTT.

The sample holds many counts of this clonotype. The chain links TRBV19 to TRBJ2-2; D remains unclear. V was trimmed by 1 base and J by 4 bases, leaving 10 bases between them. The CDR3 covers 15 residues. Germline values: CDR1 LNHDA, CDR2 SQIVND (reference sequence). CDR3 sequence reads: CASSIAALSTGELFF. The CDR3 DNA follows: TGTGCCAGTAGTATAGCGGCCCTCAGCACCGGGGAGCTGTTTTTT.

This clonotype was detected a few times. J is TRBJ2-5 and V is TRBV7-8; D ambiguous. The V gene lost 2 bases and the J gene lost 1 base, with 2 bases spanning the gap. Germline V lookup: CDR1 SGHVS, CDR2 FQNEAQ. The CDR3 runs to 12 residues. The CDR3 loop reads CASSLIQETQYF. CDR3 sequence (DNA): TGTGCCAGCAGCTTAATCCAAGAGACCCAGTACTTC. Full variable domain (remainder filled in from reference TRBV7-8 and TRBJ2-5): GAGVSQSPRYKVAKRGQDVALRCDPISGHVSLFWYQQALGQGPEFLTYFQNEAQLDKSGLPSDRFFAERPEGSVSTLKIQRTQQEDSAVYLCASSLIQETQYFGPGTRLLVL.

This clonotype was seen a few times. CDR3 sequence reads: CASSQDRTAVNTEAFF. The DNA for the CDR3 is TGCGCCAGCAGCCAAGATAGGACAGCGGTAAACACTGAAGCTTTCTTT. This chain uses TRBV4-3 with TRBJ1-1; D is perhaps TRBD1 (6 bases). V lost 0 bases, J lost 2 bases, and 13 bases lay in between. Germline V gene lookup returns CDR1 LGHNA and CDR2 YSLEER. The CDR3 is 16 residues long.

This rearrangement joins TRBV19 to TRBJ1-6; D is uncertain. In germline, CDR1 is LNHDA, CDR2 SQIVND (reference sequence). Between the trimmed V and J ends, which lost 3 bases and 7 bases, there was a span of 4 bases. This CDR3 contains 12 residues. The CDR3 nucleotides are TGTGCCAGTAGTATTGGCAATTCACCCCTCCACTTT. Its translation: CASSIGNSPLHF.

This clonotype was found a few times. The V gene is TRBV11-3, the J gene TRBJ2-2; 7 bases are shared with TRBD1. CDR1 is SGHNT, CDR2 YENEEA, per germline. This CDR3 comprises 15 residues. Trimming removed 5 bases from V and 2 bases from J; junction bases left unmatched: 5. Here the CDR3 DNA reads TGTGCCAGCAGCCCCCGGGACAGAAACACCGGGGAGCTGTTTTTT. Amino acid sequence: CASSPRDRNTGELFF.

This clonotype turned up a few times. The chain uses TRBV29-1 and TRBJ2-1; D is unclear. V dropped 3 bases and J dropped 1 base, with 10 bases sitting between them. CDR1 is SQVTM and CDR2 is ANQGSEA in the germline V gene. This CDR3 is built from 14 residues. The CDR3 protein is CSVEDLSSYNEQFF. The CDR3 nucleotides are TGCAGCGTTGAGGACCTATCATCCTACAATGAGCAGTTCTTC.

J is TRBJ2-6 and V is TRBV5-5; 9 nucleotides agree with TRBD2. Trimming removed 1 base from V and 1 base from J; junction bases left unmatched: 12. Germline V gene sequence: CDR1 SGHKS, CDR2 YYEKEE (reference sequence). The CDR3 contains 20 residues. The CDR3 is CASSLYGQAGGTSGANVLTF. The CDR3 bases are TGTGCCAGCAGCTTGTATGGGCAGGCGGGGGGGACGTCTGGGGCCAACGTCCTGACTTTC.

V gene TRBV7-9 combines with J gene TRBJ1-2, with D tentatively TRBD1 (5 bases). Germline loops: CDR1 SEHNR, CDR2 FQNEAQ (reference sequence). V lost 5 bases to trimming and J lost 2 bases, with 12 bases between them. The CDR3 has 14 residues. CDR3 coding DNA: TGTGCCAGCAGCGGGGAGACAGAGAACTATGGCTACACCTTC. This sequence encodes CASSGETENYGYTF.

This clonotype turned up a few times. The chain has TRBV12-3 or TRBV12-4 and TRBJ2-4; no reliable D call. The CDR3 is 17 residues long. The ends were cut back, 6 bases at V and 4 bases at J, with 22 bases in the middle. The CDR3 is CASRPDDTPGPKNIQYF. The CDR3, as DNA: TGTGCCAGCAGGCCAGACGATACACCCGGACCAAAAAACATTCAGTACTTC.

This clonotype was recorded at least ten times. V usage is TRBV12-3 or TRBV12-4 and J usage is TRBJ2-7; D gene uncertain. Trimming shortened V by 2 bases and J by 5 bases, and 4 bases separated the two germline ends. This CDR3 comprises 11 residues. CDR3 residues: CASSLIHEQYF. DNA for the CDR3: TGTGCCAGCAGTTTAATCCACGAGCAGTACTTC.

This clonotype has a handful of counts. The chain joins TRBV10-3 to TRBJ1-2; 7 bases align to TRBD1. Germline values: CDR1 ENHRY, CDR2 SYGVKD. After removal of 0 bases from V and 3 bases from J, the junction contained 10 bases not matched to a gene. The CDR3 sequence is 17 residues long. This CDR3 is CAISESATGPLDYGYTF. CDR3 bases: TGTGCCATCAGTGAGTCGGCGACAGGGCCGTTAGACTATGGCTACACCTTC.

The V call is TRBV5-5, the J call TRBJ1-2; 7 bases are a match to TRBD1. There are 17 residues in the CDR3. CDR1 is SGHKS and CDR2 is YYEKEE in the germline V gene (reference sequence). The J segment lost 1 base and the V segment lost 0 bases, leaving 9 bases of the junction unmatched. CDR3 in amino acids: CASSLGSRTGLNYGYTF. CDR3 sequence (DNA): TGTGCCAGCAGCTTGGGATCCCGGACAGGACTTAACTATGGCTACACCTTC.

The chain combines TRBV6-6 with TRBJ1-1; D is unresolved. Germline CDR1 and CDR2: MNHNY and SVGAGI (reference sequence). The CDR3 runs 13 residues. V lost 6 bases and J lost 0, with 8 bases in between. The CDR3 region is CASRNFLNTEAFF. The CDR3 DNA is TGTGCCAGCAGAAACTTTTTGAACACTGAAGCTTTCTTT.

V gene TRBV5-1 combines with J gene TRBJ1-3; no clear D. The ends were cut back, 5 bases at V and 0 bases at J, with 9 bases in the middle. Germline assignment: CDR1 SGHRS and CDR2 YFSETQ. There are 14 residues in the CDR3. The CDR3 DNA is TGCGCCAGCAGTCAGACAAGCTCTGGAAACACCATATATTTT. Protein: CASSQTSSGNTIYF.

This clonotype was picked up a small number of times. The gene calls are TRBV11-2 and TRBJ2-1, with D perhaps matching TRBD2 (5 bases). CDR1 and CDR2 (germline): SGHAT, FQNNGV. V was clipped by 10 bases and J by 5 bases, with 18 bases between them. The CDR3 spans 14 residues. DNA of the CDR3: TGTGCCACCTCGCCGTCCGAGGGAAACAATGAGCAGTTCTTC. Its protein is CATSPSEGNNEQFF.

This chain joins TRBV20-1 and TRBJ2-1; 14 nucleotides line up with TRBD2. In germline, CDR1 is DFQATT, CDR2 SNEGSKA (reference sequence). V was clipped by 5 bases and J by 1 base; unmatched bases: 4. CDR3 length equals 16 residues. The CDR3 bases are TGCAGTGCTCCTTGGACTAGCGGGGGGTCCTACAATGAGCAGTTCTTC. The encoded protein is CSAPWTSGGSYNEQFF.

This clonotype has ten or more counts. The rearrangement links TRBV28 to TRBJ2-3; TRBD1 matches at 10 bases. The CDR3 totals 15 residues. CDR1 is MDHEN and CDR2 is SYDVKM in the germline V gene. V trimming: 4 bases; J trimming: 2 bases; junction bases outside the gene matches: 3. The CDR3 coding sequence is TGTGCCAGCAGTTCCGGGACAGGGGCCACAGATACGCAGTATTTT. Translation: CASSSGTGATDTQYF.

This clonotype was seen at least ten times. This chain joins TRBV27 and TRBJ2-2; D is unresolved. CDR3 length equals 14 residues. Germline V lookup: CDR1 MNHEY, CDR2 SMNVEV (reference sequence). Trimming pared 4 bases from V and 1 base from J, leaving 7 bases between. The CDR3 DNA sequence: TGTGCCAGCAGTTACGAGTGGAACACCGGGGAGCTGTTTTTT. It encodes CASSYEWNTGELFF.

The chain has TRBV5-6 and TRBJ2-7; 7 nucleotides match TRBD2. The V gene's germline CDR1 is SGHDT and CDR2 YYEEEE. This CDR3 has 13 residues. Germline trimming cut 4 bases from V and 6 bases from J; bases unmatched to any gene: 7. The DNA for the CDR3 is TGTGCCAGCAGCCCGAGCGGGGCCGGCGAGCAGTACTTC. Residues: CASSPSGAGEQYF.